These 5 T cell receptor beta chains were all obtained from the same sample, sequenced in a study of PD-1 blockade in classical Hodgkin lymphoma. The method was immunoSEQ multiplex PCR; TCRdb's version includes in-frame clones alone and lacks a portion of them. The sample yields tens of thousands of clones, around 85% seen once. Documented time point: cycle 4 day 1 (C4D1), after five to seven weeks of nivolumab. Relapses following autologous stem cell transplantation were seen in all patients, with brentuximab vedotin exposure varying. Magnetic negative selection was used to purify CD4+ T cells from PBMCs that had been thawed. The starting material was CD4+ T cells from blood, obtained before the fourth cycle of nivolumab. These receptors all stem from a human donor with classical Hodgkin lymphoma.

The rearrangement links TRBV5-1 to TRBJ2-7; the D gene is possibly TRBD2 (6 bases). The V end was cut by 3 bases, the J end by 3 bases, with 25 bases between. Germline loops: CDR1 SGHRS, CDR2 YFSETQ. CDR3 length: 18 amino acids. The CDR3 nucleotides read TGCGCCAGCAGCTGCCTGGATGTTTGCCAGGAGGGAGGCTACGAGCAGTACTTC. This encodes CASSCLDVCQEGGYEQYF.

The chain uses TRBV20-1 and TRBJ2-7, with TRBD2 as a possible D gene (5 bases). Germline V gene data show CDR1 as DFQATT and CDR2 as SNEGSKA (reference sequence). CDR3 length: 11 residues. Trimming stripped 5 bases from V and 4 bases from J, with 9 bases between. The CDR3 DNA is TGCAGTGCTTTCGGGGTGTACGAGCAGTACTTC. It translates to CSAFGVYEQYF.

The chain is built from TRBV5-6 and TRBJ2-5; tentatively, D is TRBD2 (6 bases). The CDR3 is 15 amino acids. Looked up from germline, CDR1 is SGHDT and CDR2 is YYEEEE. V gave up 0 bases and J gave up 5 bases, with 14 bases separating them. The CDR3 here is CASSLAPRGGETQYF. CDR3 in DNA: TGTGCCAGCAGCTTGGCCCCGCGGGGCGGGGAGACCCAGTACTTC.

The chain links TRBV27 to TRBJ1-2; the D gene is possibly TRBD1 (6 bases). Deletions cut 7 bases from V and 11 bases from J, with 26 bases between. Germline V gives CDR1 MNHEY, CDR2 SMNVEV (reference sequence). This CDR3 contains 15 residues. The CDR3 DNA is TGTGCCAGCACATCTTACCCTGGACAGCCGAGGATTTACACCTTC. Amino acid sequence: CASTSYPGQPRIYTF.

This chain links TRBV6-1 with TRBJ1-1; 8 nucleotides line up with TRBD1. The CDR3 runs to 15 residues. Germline V lookup: CDR1 MNHNS, CDR2 SASEGT. The V and J ends lost 6 bases and 9 bases, in that order; junction bases with no gene match: 15. In DNA form, the CDR3 reads TGTGCCAGCAGGGGAAGGACAGGGCAGGATAGTAAAGCTTTCTTT. Translating it yields CASRGRTGQDSKAFF.